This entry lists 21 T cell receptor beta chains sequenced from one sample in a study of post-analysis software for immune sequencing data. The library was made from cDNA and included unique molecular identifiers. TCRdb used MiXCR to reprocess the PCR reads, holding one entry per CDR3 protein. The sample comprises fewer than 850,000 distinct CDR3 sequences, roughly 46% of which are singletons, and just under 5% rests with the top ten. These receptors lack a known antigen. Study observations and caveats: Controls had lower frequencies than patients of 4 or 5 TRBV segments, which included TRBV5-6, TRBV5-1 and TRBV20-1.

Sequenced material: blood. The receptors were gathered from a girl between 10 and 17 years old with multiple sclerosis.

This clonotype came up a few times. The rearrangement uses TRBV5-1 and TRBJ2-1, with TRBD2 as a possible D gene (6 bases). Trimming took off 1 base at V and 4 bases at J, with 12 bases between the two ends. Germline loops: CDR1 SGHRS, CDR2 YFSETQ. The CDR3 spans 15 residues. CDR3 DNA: TGCGCCAGCAGCTTGACGGGACTCCATTACAATGAGCAGTTCTTC. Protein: CASSLTGLHYNEQFF.

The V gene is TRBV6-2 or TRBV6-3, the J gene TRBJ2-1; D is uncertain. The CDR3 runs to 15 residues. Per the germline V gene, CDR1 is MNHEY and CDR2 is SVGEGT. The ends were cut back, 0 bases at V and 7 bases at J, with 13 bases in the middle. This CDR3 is CASSYSLGFGNEQFF. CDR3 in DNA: TGTGCCAGCAGTTACTCGTTAGGGTTTGGGAATGAGCAGTTCTTC.

CDR3 DNA: TGTGCCAGCAGCTTTGTTAGCGGAGACTTGTACAATGAGCAGTACTTC. Translating gives CASSFVSGDLYNEQYF. The V call is TRBV7-9, the J call TRBJ2-1; D is perhaps TRBD2 (6 bases). Near its end, the DNA agrees better with TRBJ2-7, so the J call may be wrong. The CDR3 extends over 16 amino acids. Germline V gene lookup returns CDR1 SEHNR and CDR2 FQNEAQ (reference sequence).

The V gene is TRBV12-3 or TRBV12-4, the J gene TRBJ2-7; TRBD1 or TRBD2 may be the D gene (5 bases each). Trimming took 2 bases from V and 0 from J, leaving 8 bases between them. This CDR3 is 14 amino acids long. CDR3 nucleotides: TGTGCCAGCAGTTTATCGGGGCCCTCCTACGAGCAGTACTTC. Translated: CASSLSGPSYEQYF.

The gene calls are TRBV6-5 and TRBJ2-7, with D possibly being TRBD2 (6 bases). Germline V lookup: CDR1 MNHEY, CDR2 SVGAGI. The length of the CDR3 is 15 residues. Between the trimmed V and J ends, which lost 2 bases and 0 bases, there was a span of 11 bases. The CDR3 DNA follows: TGTGCCAGCAGTTACGCGTTAGCGGCCTCCTACGAGCAGTACTTC. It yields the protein CASSYALAASYEQYF.

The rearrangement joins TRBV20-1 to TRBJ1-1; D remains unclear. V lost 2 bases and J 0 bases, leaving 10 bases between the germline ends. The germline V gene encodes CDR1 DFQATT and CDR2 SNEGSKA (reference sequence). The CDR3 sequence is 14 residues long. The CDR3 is CSARNRVMNTEAFF. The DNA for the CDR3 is TGCAGTGCTAGAAATCGGGTAATGAACACTGAAGCTTTCTTT.

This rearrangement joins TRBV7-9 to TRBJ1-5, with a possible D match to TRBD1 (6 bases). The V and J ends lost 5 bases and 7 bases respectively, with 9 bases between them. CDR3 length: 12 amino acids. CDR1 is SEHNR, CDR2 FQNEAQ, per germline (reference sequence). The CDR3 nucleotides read TGTGCCAGCAGCGGCACAGGGCAGCCCCAGCATTTT. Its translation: CASSGTGQPQHF.

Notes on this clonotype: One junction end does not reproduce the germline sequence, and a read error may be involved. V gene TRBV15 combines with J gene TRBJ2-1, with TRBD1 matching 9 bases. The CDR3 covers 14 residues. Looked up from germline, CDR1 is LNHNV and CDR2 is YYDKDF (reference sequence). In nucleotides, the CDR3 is TGTGCCTCCAGGGACAGGGACTCCTACAATGAGCAGTTCTTC. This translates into CASRDRDSYNEQFF.

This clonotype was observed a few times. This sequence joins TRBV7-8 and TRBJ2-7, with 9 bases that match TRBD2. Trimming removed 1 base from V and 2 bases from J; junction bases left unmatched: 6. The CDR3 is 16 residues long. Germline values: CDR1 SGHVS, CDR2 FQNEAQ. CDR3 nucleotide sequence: TGTGCCAGCAGCTTAGGGCGACTAGCGGCCACCTACGAGCAGTACTTC. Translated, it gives CASSLGRLAATYEQYF.

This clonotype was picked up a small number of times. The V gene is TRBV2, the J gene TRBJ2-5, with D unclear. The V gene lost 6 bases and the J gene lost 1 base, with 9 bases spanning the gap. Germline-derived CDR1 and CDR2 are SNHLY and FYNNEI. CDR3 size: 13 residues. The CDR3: CASRAVLQETQYF. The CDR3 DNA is TGTGCCAGCAGGGCGGTACTCCAAGAGACCCAGTACTTC.

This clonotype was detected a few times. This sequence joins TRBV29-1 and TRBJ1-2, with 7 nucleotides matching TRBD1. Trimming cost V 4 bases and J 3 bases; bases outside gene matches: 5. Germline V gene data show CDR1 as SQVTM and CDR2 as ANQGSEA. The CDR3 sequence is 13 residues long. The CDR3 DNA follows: TGCAGCGTTGGGCCAGGACAGGACTATGGCTACACCTTC. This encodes CSVGPGQDYGYTF.

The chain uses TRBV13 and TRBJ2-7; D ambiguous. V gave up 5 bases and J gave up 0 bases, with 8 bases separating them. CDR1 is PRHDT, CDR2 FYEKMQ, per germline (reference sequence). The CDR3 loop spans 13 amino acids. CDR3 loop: CASSAQNSYEQYF. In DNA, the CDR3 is TGTGCCAGCAGCGCCCAGAACTCCTACGAGCAGTACTTC.

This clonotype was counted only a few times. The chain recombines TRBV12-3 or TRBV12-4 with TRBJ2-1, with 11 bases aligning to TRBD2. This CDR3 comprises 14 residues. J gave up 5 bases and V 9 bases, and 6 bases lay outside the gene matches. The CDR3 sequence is CASTGLAENNEQFF. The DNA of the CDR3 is TGTGCCAGTACGGGACTAGCGGAGAACAATGAGCAGTTCTTC.

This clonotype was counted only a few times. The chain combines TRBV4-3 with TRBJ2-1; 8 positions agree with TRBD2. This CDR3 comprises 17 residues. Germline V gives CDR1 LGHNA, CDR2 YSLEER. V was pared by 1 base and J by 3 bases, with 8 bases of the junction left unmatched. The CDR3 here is CASSQGMREDYYNEQFF. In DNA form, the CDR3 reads TGCGCCAGCAGCCAAGGTATGCGGGAGGACTACTACAATGAGCAGTTCTTC.

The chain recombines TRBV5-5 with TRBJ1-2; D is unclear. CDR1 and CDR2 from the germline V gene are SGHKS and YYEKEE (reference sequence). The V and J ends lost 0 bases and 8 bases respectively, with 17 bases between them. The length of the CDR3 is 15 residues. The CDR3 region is CASSLDSRLGSGYTF. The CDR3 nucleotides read TGTGCCAGCAGCTTGGACAGTCGATTAGGTTCGGGCTACACCTTC.

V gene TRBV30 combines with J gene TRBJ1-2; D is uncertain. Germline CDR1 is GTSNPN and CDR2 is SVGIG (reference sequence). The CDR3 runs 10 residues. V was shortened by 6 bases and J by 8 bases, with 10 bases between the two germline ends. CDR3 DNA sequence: TGTGCCTGCTCGACGCGCGGCTACACCTTC. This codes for CACSTRGYTF.

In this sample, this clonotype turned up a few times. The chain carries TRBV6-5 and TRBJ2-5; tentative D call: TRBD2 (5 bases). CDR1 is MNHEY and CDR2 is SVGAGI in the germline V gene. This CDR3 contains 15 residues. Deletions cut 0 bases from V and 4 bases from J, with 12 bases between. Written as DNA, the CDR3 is TGTGCCAGCAGTTACTCGATCGGGGATGGAGAGACCCAGTACTTC. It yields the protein CASSYSIGDGETQYF.

Written as DNA, the CDR3 is TGCAGTGCTAGAGATCTGAGAAGCTACGAGCAGTACTTC. This encodes CSARDLRSYEQYF. This sequence joins TRBV20-1 and TRBJ2-7, with no clear D. In germline, CDR1 is DFQATT, CDR2 SNEGSKA (reference sequence). The CDR3 totals 13 residues. Trimming stripped 0 bases from V and 3 bases from J, with 9 bases between.

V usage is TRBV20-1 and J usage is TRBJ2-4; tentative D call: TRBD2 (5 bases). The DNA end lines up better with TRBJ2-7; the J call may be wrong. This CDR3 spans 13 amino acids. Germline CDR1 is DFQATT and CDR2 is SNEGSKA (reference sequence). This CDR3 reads CSVTRLGSYEQYF. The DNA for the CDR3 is TGCAGTGTAACTAGGCTGGGCTCCTACGAGCAGTACTTC.

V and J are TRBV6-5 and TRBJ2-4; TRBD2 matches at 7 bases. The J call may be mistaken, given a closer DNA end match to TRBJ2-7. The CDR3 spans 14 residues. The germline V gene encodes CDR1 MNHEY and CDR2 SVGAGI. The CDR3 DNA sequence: TGTGCCAGCAGCTCAGAAGAGGCGGGAGACGAGCAGTACTTC. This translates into CASSSEEAGDEQYF.

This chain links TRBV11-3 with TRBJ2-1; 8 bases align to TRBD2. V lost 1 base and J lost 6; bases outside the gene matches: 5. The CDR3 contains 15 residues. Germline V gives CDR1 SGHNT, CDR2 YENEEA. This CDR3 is CASSLAGGTGNEQFF. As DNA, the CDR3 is TGTGCCAGCAGCTTAGCGGGGGGGACGGGCAATGAGCAGTTCTTC.